This TCR beta chain appears in the sequencing data of a study of cytomegalovirus exposure and HLA in healthy donors. At the level of the study: An earlier analysis found 117 million unique TCR beta sequences from approximately 170 million T cells.

Notes on the study in general: Reportedly, fewer N-insertions than the 666-donor mean appeared in an Asian-associated ancestry cluster in a later analysis. A later analysis showed TCR association rates differing by HLA locus, peaking at DRB1 and lowest at HLA-C.

Looked up from germline, CDR1 is SGHVS and CDR2 is FNYEAQ. CDR3 length: 15 amino acids. V lost 2 bases and J lost 5; bases outside the gene matches: 6. In this sample, this clone turned up once. Antigen: not known. Primers for the PCR totalled 60 Vbeta and 13 Jbeta. Assay used: immunoSEQ multiplex PCR; TCRdb lists only in-frame clones, some missing. This sample has 170,000 or so clones, with about four fifths found just once. The receptor was derived from a young man in good health and CMV-seronegative. Sequenced material: PBMCs. The chain recombines TRBV7-6 with TRBJ2-7; 10 nucleotides line up with TRBD2. The CDR3 reads CASSLPGLASNEQYF. As DNA, the CDR3 is TGTGCCAGCAGCTTACCGGGACTAGCGAGCAACGAGCAGTACTTC. Supplemented by reference TRBV7-6 and TRBJ2-7, the full variable domain reads GAGVSQSPRYKVTKRGQDVALRCDPISGHVSLYWYRQALGQGPEFLTYFNYEAQQDKSGLPNDRFSAERPEGSISTLTIQRTEQRDSAMYRCASSLPGLASNEQYFGPGTRLTVT.